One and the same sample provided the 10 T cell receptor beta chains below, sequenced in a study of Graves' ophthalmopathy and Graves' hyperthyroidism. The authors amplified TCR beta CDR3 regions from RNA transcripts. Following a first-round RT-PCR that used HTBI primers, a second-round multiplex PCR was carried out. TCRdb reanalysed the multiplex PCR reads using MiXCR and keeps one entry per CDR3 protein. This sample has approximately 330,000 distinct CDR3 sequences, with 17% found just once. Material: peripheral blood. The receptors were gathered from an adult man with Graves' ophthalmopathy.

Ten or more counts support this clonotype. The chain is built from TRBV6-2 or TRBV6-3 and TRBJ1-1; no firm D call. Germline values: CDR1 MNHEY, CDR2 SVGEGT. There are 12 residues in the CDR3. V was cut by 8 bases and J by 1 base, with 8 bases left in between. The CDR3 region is CASFRPNTEAFF. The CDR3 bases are TGTGCCAGCTTTAGACCGAACACTGAAGCTTTCTTT.

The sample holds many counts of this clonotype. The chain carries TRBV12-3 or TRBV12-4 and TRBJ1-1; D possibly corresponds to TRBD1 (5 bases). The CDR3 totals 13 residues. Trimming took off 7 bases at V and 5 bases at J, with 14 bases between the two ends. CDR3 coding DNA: TGTGCCAGCACGCAGGGAGTGAGGACTGAAGCTTTCTTT. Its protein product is CASTQGVRTEAFF.

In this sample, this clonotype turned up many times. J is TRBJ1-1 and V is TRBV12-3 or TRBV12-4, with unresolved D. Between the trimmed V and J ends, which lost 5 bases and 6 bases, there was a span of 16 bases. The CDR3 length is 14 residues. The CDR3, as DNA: TGTGCCAGCAGTCCCCGCCCGTTGGTGTCTGAAGCTTTCTTT. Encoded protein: CASSPRPLVSEAFF.

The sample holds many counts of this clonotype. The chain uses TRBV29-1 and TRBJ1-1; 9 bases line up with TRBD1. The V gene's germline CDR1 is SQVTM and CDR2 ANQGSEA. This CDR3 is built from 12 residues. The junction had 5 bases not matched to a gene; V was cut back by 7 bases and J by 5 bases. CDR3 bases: TGCAGCGGGGGACAGGGAGATACTGAAGCTTTCTTT. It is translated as CSGGQGDTEAFF. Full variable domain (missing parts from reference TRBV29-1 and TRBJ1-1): SAVISQKPSRDICQRGTSLTIQCQVDSQVTMMFWYRQQPGQSLTLIATANQGSEATYESGFVIDKFPISRPNLTFSTLTVSNMSPEDSSIYLCSGGQGDTEAFFGQGTRLTVV.

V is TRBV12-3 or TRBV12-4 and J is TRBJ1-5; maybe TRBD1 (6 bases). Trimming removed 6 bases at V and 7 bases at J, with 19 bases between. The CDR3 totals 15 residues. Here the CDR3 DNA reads TGTGCCAGCAGGGCAACAGGGTTGGGGGACCAGCCCCAGCATTTT. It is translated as CASRATGLGDQPQHF.

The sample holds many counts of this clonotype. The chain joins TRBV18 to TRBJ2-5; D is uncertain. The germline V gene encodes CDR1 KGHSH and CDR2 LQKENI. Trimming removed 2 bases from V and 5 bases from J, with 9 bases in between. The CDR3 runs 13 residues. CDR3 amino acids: CASSPMGWETQYF. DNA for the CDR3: TGTGCCAGCTCACCAATGGGGTGGGAGACCCAGTACTTC.

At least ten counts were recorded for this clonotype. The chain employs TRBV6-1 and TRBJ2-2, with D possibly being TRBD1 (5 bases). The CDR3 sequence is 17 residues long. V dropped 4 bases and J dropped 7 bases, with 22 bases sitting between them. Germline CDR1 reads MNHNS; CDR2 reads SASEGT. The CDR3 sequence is CASSAIVNTGAGGELFF. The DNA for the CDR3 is TGTGCCAGCAGTGCTATCGTCAATACTGGGGCCGGCGGGGAGCTGTTTTTT.

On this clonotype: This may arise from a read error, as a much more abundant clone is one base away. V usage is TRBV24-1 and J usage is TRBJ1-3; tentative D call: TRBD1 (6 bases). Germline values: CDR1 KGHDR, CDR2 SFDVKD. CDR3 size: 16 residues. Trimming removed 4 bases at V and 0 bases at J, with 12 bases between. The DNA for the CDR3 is TGTGCCACCAGTGACCTTGGACAGTGCTCTGGAAACACCATATATTTT. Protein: CATSDLGQCSGNTIYF.

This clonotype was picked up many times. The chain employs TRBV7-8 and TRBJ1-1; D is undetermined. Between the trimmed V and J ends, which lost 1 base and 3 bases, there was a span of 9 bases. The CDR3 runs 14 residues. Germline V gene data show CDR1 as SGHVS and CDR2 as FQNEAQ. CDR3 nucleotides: TGTGCCAGCAGCTTAGTTAGGGTGGACACTGAAGCTTTCTTT. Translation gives CASSLVRVDTEAFF.

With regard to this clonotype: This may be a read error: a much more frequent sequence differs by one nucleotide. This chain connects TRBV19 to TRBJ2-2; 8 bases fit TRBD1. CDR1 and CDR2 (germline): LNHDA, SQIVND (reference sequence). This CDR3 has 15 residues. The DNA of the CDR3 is TGTGCCAGTAGTCGCTGGACAGGGCGCACCGGGGAGCTGTGTTTT. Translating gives CASSRWTGRTGELCF.